The 5 T cell receptor beta chains given below trace back to one sample, sequenced in a study of T-cell memory formation after mild COVID-19. TCRdb used MiXCR to reprocess the 5' RACE reads, holding one entry per CDR3 protein. The repertoire holds hundreds of thousands of distinct CDR3 sequences, with approximately 13% as singletons. Source material: PBMCs or a T cell subset sorted from them (not recorded which). The receptors were gathered from a man aged 18-30 years who had mild COVID-19 (a few samples of this study predate the infection). Cell type and time point are not known.

V and J are TRBV7-2 and TRBJ2-2; TRBD1 matches at 7 bases. The junction had 2 bases not matched to a gene; V was cut back by 0 bases and J by 7 bases. Germline CDR1 SGHTA, CDR2 FQGNSA. The CDR3 totals 14 residues. CDR3 region: CASSLAQGDGELFF. The CDR3 DNA sequence: TGTGCCAGCAGCTTAGCCCAGGGGGACGGGGAGCTGTTTTTT.

This clonotype was detected a few times. V and J are TRBV7-6 and TRBJ2-1; TRBD1 aligns across 7 bases. Germline CDR1 reads SGHVS; CDR2 reads FNYEAQ. This CDR3 is 16 amino acids long. V shed 1 base and J 4 bases; nucleotides not matched to a gene: 7. The chain's CDR3 is CASSLGDRALYNEQFF. Here the CDR3 DNA reads TGTGCCAGCAGCTTAGGAGACAGGGCCCTATACAATGAGCAGTTCTTC.

This chain uses TRBV21-1 with TRBJ2-7. TRBV21-1 is a documented pseudogene. This CDR3 contains 15 residues. The CDR3 DNA follows: TGTGCCAGCAGCAAAGATATGCGGCGGCTGGTTAAGCAGTACGTC. This encodes CASSKDMRRLVKQYV.

The V call is TRBV6-2 or TRBV6-3, the J call TRBJ1-2; D remains unclear. Between the trimmed V and J ends, which lost 2 bases and 8 bases, there was a span of 9 bases. Germline assignment: CDR1 MNHEY and CDR2 SVGEGT. The CDR3 extends over 12 amino acids. CDR3 sequence reads: CASSYDQFGYTF. Here the CDR3 DNA reads TGTGCCAGCAGTTACGACCAGTTCGGCTACACCTTC.

The CDR3 protein is CSASPPPGTGGTDTQYF. CDR3 sequence (DNA): TGCAGTGCTAGCCCCCCCCCGGGGACAGGGGGCACAGATACGCAGTATTTT. The chain carries TRBV20-1 and TRBJ2-3; TRBD1 agrees at 10 bases. J lost 1 base, V lost 3 bases, and 10 bases had no gene match. The CDR3 runs to 17 residues. Germline values: CDR1 DFQATT, CDR2 SNEGSKA (reference sequence).